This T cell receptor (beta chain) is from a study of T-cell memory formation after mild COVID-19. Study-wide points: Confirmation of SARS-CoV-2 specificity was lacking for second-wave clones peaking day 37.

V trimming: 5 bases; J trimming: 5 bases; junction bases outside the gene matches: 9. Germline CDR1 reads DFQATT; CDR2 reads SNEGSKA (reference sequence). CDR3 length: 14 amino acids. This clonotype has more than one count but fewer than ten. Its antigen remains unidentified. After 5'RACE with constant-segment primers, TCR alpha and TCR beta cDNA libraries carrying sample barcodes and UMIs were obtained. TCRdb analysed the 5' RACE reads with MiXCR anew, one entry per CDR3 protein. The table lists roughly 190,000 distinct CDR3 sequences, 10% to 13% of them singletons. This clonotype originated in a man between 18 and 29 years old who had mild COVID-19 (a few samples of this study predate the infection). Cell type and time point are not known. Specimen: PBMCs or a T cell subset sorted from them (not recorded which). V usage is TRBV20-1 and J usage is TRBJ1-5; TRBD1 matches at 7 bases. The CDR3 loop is CSAWGGQSHQPQHF. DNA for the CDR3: TGCAGTGCTTGGGGGGGACAGAGCCATCAGCCCCAGCATTTT.